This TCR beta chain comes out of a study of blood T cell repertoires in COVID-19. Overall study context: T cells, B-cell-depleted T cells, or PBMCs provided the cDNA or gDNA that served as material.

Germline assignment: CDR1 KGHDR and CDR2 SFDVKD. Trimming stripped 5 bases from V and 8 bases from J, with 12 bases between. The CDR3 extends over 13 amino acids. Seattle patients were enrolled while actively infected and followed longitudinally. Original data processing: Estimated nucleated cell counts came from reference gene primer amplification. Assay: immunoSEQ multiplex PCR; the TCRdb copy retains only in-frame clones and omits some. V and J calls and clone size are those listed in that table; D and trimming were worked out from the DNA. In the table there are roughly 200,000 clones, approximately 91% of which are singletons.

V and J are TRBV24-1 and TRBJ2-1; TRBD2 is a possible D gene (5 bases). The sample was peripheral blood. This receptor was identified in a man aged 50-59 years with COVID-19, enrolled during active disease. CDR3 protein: CATSGRGGDEQFF. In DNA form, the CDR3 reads TGTGCCACCAGTGGTCGGGGTGGTGATGAGCAGTTCTTC.